This record concerns one T cell receptor (beta chain) sequence. As yet, its antigen is unknown. The PCR was carried out with 60 Vbeta primers and 13 Jbeta primers. Some clones are missing from TCRdb's copy, which holds only in-frame ones; the method was immunoSEQ multiplex PCR. The table includes about 140,000 clones, approximately 84% detected once. These data originate in a study of cytomegalovirus exposure and HLA in healthy donors. General observations from the study: As a later analysis showed, a missense DCLRE1C variant was linked to trimming of TCR beta V- and J-genes. Relative to equally common others, HLA-associated TCR beta chains showed greater clonal expansion in a later analysis. In an earlier analysis, productive rearrangement rates for most beta V segments clustered near 87% or 30%.

V lost 2 bases, J lost 7 bases, and 7 bases stayed unmatched. CDR1 is SGHNT, CDR2 YYREEE, per germline (reference sequence). This CDR3 has 14 residues. The rearrangement uses TRBV5-4 and TRBJ2-7; 9 bases are a match to TRBD1. Specimen: PBMCs. This clonotype was sampled from a woman aged 55-69 years in good health and CMV-seropositive. The CDR3 nucleotides are TGTGCCAGCAGCTTACCGACAGGGGGAGAAGAGCAGTACTTC. Residues: CASSLPTGGEEQYF.